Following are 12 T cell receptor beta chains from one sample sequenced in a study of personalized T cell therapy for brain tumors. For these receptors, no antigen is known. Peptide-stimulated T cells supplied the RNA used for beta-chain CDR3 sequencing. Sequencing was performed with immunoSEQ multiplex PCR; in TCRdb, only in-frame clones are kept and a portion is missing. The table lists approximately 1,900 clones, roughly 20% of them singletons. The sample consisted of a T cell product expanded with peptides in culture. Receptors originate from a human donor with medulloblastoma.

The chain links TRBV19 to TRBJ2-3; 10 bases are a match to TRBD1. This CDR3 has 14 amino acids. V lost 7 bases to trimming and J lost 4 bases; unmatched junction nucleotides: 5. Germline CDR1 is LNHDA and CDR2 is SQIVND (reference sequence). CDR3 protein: CASTVTGGADTQYF. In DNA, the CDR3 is TGTGCCAGTACCGTGACAGGGGGCGCAGATACGCAGTATTTT.

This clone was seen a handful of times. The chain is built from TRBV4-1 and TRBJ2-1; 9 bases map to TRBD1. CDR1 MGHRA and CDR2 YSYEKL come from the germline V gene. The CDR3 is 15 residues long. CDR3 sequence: CPTSPQGALYNEQFF. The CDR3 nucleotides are TGCCCCACCAGCCCACAGGGGGCCCTTTACAATGAGCAGTTCTTC.

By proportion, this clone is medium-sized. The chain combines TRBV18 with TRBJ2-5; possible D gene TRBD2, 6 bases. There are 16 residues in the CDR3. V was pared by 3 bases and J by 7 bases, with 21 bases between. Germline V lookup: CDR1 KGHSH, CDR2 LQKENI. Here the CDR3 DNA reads TGTGCCAGCTCACCGTCCAGGGAGGTCCTTAAGGCGACCCAGTACTTC. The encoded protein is CASSPSREVLKATQYF. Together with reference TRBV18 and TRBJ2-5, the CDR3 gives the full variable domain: NAGVMQNPRHLVRRRGQEARLRCSPMKGHSHVYWYRQLPEEGLKFMVYLQKENIIDESGMPKERFSAEFPKEGPSILRIQQVVRGDSAAYFCASSPSREVLKATQYFGPGTRLLVL.

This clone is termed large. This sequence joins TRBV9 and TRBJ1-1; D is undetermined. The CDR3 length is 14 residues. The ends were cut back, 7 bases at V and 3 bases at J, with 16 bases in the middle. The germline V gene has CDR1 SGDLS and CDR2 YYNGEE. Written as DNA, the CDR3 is TGTGCCAGCTCCGTAGATTTGAGTGACACTGAAGCTTTCTTT. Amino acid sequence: CASSVDLSDTEAFF.

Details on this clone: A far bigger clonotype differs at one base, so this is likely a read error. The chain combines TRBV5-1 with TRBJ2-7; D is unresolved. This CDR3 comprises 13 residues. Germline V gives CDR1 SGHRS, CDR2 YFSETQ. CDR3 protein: CASSLLSSYDQYF. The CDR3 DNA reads TGCGCCAGCAGCTTGTTGAGCTCCTACGACCAGTACTTC.

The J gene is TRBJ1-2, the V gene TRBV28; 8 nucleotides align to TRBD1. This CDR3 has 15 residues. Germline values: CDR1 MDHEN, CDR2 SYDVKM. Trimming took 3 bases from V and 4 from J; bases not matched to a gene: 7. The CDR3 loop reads CASSFDRTGLYGYTF. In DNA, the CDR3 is TGTGCCAGCAGTTTTGACCGGACAGGGCTCTATGGCTACACCTTC.

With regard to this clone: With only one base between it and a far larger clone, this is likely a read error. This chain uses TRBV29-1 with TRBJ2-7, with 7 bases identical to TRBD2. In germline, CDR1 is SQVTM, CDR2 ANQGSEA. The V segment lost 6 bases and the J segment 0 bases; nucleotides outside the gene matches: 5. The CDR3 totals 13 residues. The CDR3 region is CSVPGGVSYEQYF. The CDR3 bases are TGCAGCGTCCCTGGGGGGGTCTCCTACGAGCAGTACTTC.

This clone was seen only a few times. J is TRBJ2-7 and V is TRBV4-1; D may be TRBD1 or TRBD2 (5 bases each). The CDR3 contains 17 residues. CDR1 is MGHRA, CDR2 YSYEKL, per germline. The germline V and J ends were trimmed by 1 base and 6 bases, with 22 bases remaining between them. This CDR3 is CASSQVDMGFTRGEQYF. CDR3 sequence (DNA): TGCGCCAGCAGCCAAGTCGACATGGGGTTTACTAGGGGCGAGCAGTACTTC.

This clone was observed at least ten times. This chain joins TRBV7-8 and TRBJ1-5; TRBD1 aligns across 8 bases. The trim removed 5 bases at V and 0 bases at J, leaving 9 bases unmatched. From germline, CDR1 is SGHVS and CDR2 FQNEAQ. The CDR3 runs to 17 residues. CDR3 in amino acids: CASSADRGVGSNQPQHF. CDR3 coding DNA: TGTGCCAGCAGCGCAGACAGGGGAGTCGGTAGCAATCAGCCCCAGCATTTT.

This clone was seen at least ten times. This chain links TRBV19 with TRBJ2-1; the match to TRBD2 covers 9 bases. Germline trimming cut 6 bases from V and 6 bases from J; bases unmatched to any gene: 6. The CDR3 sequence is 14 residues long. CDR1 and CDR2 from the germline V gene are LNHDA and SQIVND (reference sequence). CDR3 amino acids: CASRGLAGLNEQFF. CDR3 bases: TGTGCCAGTAGGGGCCTAGCGGGGCTCAATGAGCAGTTCTTC.

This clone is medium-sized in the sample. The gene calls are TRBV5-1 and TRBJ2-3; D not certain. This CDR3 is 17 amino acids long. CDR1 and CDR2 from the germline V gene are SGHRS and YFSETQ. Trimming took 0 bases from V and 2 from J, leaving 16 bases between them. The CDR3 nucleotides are TGCGCCAGCAGCTTGGCCCTATTTGCCGAGCTCACAGATACGCAGTATTTT. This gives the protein CASSLALFAELTDTQYF. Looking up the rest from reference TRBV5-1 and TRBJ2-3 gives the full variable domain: KAGVTQTPRYLIKTRGQQVTLSCSPISGHRSVSWYQQTPGQGLQFLFEYFSETQRNKGNFPGRFSGRQFSNSRSEMNVSTLELGDSALYLCASSLALFAELTDTQYFGPGTRLTVL.

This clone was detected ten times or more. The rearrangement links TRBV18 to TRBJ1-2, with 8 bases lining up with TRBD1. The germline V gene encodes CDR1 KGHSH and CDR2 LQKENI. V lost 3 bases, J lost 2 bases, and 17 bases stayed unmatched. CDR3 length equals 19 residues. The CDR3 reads CASSPYISLPGQENYGYTF. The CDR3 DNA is TGTGCCAGCTCACCGTACATTTCCTTGCCGGGACAGGAGAACTATGGCTACACCTTC.